Following are 8 T cell receptor beta chains from one sample sequenced in a study of control samples from healthy donors and cancer patients. TCRdb keeps only in-frame clones here, not all; method: immunoSEQ multiplex PCR. The sample has 150,000 to 200,000 clones, 90% seen once; the top ten hold roughly 1.5%. The sequencing input was blood. Receptors were obtained from a woman aged 50 to 65 in good health.

The chain has TRBV14 and TRBJ1-5; 9 bases are shared with TRBD1. Per the germline V gene, CDR1 is SGHDN and CDR2 is FVKESK. The ends lost 4 bases at V and 2 bases at J; junction bases unmatched: 12. The CDR3 runs 18 residues. The CDR3 DNA reads as TGTGCCAGCAGCCGAACAGGACAGGGGAATATCGGCAATCAGCCCCAGCATTTT. It encodes CASSRTGQGNIGNQPQHF.

This chain links TRBV3-1 (or the pseudogene TRBV3-2) with TRBJ1-1; 8 bases are shared with TRBD1. Germline lookup yields CDR1 LGHDT and CDR2 YNNKEL (reference sequence). The CDR3 covers 17 residues. After removal of 4 bases from V and 2 bases from J, the junction contained 12 bases not matched to a gene. This CDR3 reads CASSPGTGTGKNTEAFF. Here the CDR3 DNA reads TGTGCCAGCAGCCCCGGGACAGGAACGGGGAAAAACACTGAAGCTTTCTTT.

J is TRBJ2-3 and V is TRBV3-1 (or the pseudogene TRBV3-2); 9 bases agree with TRBD2. V gave up 5 bases and J gave up 5 bases; unmatched junction bases: 11. This CDR3 has 16 residues. Per the germline V gene, CDR1 is LGHDT and CDR2 is YNNKEL (reference sequence). This chain's CDR3 is CASSIEASGDLDTQYF. The CDR3 DNA sequence: TGTGCCAGCAGCATTGAGGCTAGCGGGGATCTAGATACGCAGTATTTT.

V and J are TRBV12-3 or TRBV12-4 and TRBJ1-6; D might be TRBD1 (5 bases). The length of the CDR3 is 12 residues. Trimming shortened V by 6 bases and J by 8 bases, and 8 bases separated the two germline ends. The CDR3 sequence: CASSHRYSPLHF. CDR3 DNA: TGTGCCAGCAGCCACAGGTATTCACCCCTCCACTTT.

This chain uses TRBV6-5 with TRBJ2-1; weak D call: TRBD2 (7 bases). V was shortened by 8 bases and J by 8 bases, with 22 bases between the two germline ends. This CDR3 is built from 15 residues. Germline CDR1 is MNHEY and CDR2 is SVGAGI. The CDR3 spells CASSQGGGARDEQFF. CDR3 sequence (DNA): TGTGCCAGCTCTCAAGGAGGGGGGGCAAGGGATGAGCAGTTCTTC.

CDR3 region: CASSGGTGFSSYEQYF. The CDR3 coding sequence is TGTGCCAGCAGCGGGGGGACAGGCTTTAGCTCCTACGAGCAGTACTTC. V gene TRBV7-8 combines with J gene TRBJ2-7, with 8 bases aligning to TRBD1. V lost 5 bases and J lost 0; bases outside the gene matches: 9. This CDR3 has 16 residues. CDR1 and CDR2 (germline): SGHVS, FQNEAQ.

J is TRBJ2-7 and V is TRBV6-2 or TRBV6-3; D gene unclear. Trimming left V 6 bases short and J 4 bases short, with 19 bases between. Germline-derived CDR1 and CDR2 are MNHEY and SVGEGT. The CDR3 sequence is 15 residues long. The CDR3 region has the DNA TGTGCCAGCAGCAGTTTGGCTGGCGGATATTACGAGCAGTACTTC. Translating gives CASSSLAGGYYEQYF.

The chain couples TRBV9 to TRBJ2-7; 8 nucleotides match TRBD2. V lost 3 bases to trimming and J lost 2 bases; unmatched junction nucleotides: 10. This CDR3 has 16 amino acids. Germline-derived CDR1 and CDR2 are SGDLS and YYNGEE. CDR3 amino acids: CASSGLAGPRPYEQYF. The CDR3 bases are TGTGCCAGCAGCGGCTTAGCGGGGCCTAGACCCTACGAGCAGTACTTC.